This T cell receptor beta chain stems from a study of blood T cell repertoires in COVID-19. Whole-study context: Acute and convalescent COVID-19 samples came from the United States, Italy and Spain. T cells, B-cell-depleted T cells, or PBMCs supplied cDNA or gDNA.

This clone has at least ten counts. Original handling: Reference gene primer amplification in the assay estimated nucleated cell counts. TCRdb's table, derived via immunoSEQ multiplex PCR, lists solely in-frame clones and lacks some. V and J calls and clone size are copied from that table; D and trimming were computed from the DNA. The data contain under 200,000 clones, about 85% of them singletons. CDR3 length equals 11 residues. Trimming pared 3 bases from V and 15 bases from J, leaving 15 bases between. Germline CDR1 reads DFQATT; CDR2 reads SNEGSKA (reference sequence). This chain joins TRBV20-1 and TRBJ2-1; possible D gene TRBD1, 7 bases. Sequenced sample: peripheral blood. The TCR sequence derives from a man in his 70s with active or convalescent COVID-19. This CDR3 reads CSASQAQGGFF. As DNA, the CDR3 is TGCAGTGCTAGCCAGGCCCAGGGGGGGTTCTTC.